This entry features one T cell receptor (beta chain) sequence. This sample is drawn from a study of blood T cell repertoires in COVID-19. About the study: Italy, Spain and the United States were the sources of the convalescent and acute COVID-19 samples.

In the original workflow: Quantification of nucleated cells was approximated via reference gene primer amplification. Sequencing used immunoSEQ multiplex PCR; TCRdb keeps in-frame clones, though not all of them. V and J calls and clone size come straight from that table; D and trimming were deduced from the DNA. Of 200,000 to 250,000 clones in the sample, 84% were seen once. Germline values: CDR1 DFQATT, CDR2 SNEGSKA (reference sequence). CDR3 length: 14 residues. Trimming removed 3 bases from V and 4 bases from J; junction bases left unmatched: 7. The chain employs TRBV20-1 and TRBJ1-1; 8 bases fit TRBD1. Sequencing was carried out using peripheral blood. This clonotype originated in a woman aged 80 or over with active or convalescent COVID-19. CDR3 DNA sequence: TGCAGTGCTAGTACTACAGGGGGAACCACTGAAGCTTTCTTT. Translating it yields CSASTTGGTTEAFF.